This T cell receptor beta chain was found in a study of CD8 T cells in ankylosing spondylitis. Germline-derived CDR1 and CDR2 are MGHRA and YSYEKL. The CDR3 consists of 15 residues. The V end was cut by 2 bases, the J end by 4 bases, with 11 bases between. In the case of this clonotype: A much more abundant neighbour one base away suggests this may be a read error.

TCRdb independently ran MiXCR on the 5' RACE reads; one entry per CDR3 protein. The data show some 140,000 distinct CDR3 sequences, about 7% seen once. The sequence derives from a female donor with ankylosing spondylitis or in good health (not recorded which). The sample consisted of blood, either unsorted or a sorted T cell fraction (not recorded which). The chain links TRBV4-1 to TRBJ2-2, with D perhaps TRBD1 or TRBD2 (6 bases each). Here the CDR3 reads CASSQKGGPTGELFF. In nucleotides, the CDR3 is TGCGCCAGCAGCCAAAAAGGGGGGCCCACCGGGGAGCTGTTTTTT.